One sample yielded the 2 T cell receptor beta chains listed below, sequenced in a study of identical twins. TCRdb re-analysed the 5' RACE reads in MiXCR, keeping a single row per CDR3 protein. The sample includes approximately 890,000 distinct CDR3 sequences, roughly an eighth of them seen just once. The sample also formed part of further work on yellow fever vaccine responses in identical twins.

The sequencing sample was made of PBMCs. The receptor set was obtained from a woman between 18 and 30 years old in good health.

The V and J genes are TRBV13 and TRBJ2-7; tentative D call: TRBD2 (6 bases). Trimming removed 6 bases from V and 7 bases from J, with 13 bases in between. The germline V gene encodes CDR1 PRHDT and CDR2 FYEKMQ (reference sequence). The CDR3 length is 12 residues. The CDR3 DNA reads TGTGCCAGCAGTGGAGGGCACGGAGAGCAGTACTTC. Its translation is CASSGGHGEQYF. Supplemented by reference TRBV13 and TRBJ2-7, the full variable domain reads AAGVIQSPRHLIKEKRETATLKCYPIPRHDTVYWYQQGPGQDPQFLISFYEKMQSDKGSIPDRFSAQQFSDYHSELNMSSLELGDSALYFCASSGGHGEQYFGPGTRLTVT.

The gene calls are TRBV20-1 and TRBJ2-1, with TRBD2 identical over 7 bases. V trimming: 5 bases; J trimming: 7 bases; junction bases outside the gene matches: 5. The CDR3 has 12 amino acids. Germline values: CDR1 DFQATT, CDR2 SNEGSKA (reference sequence). CDR3 sequence (DNA): TGCAGTGCTTCGCGGGGAGGGAATGAGCAGTTCTTC. It yields the protein CSASRGGNEQFF.